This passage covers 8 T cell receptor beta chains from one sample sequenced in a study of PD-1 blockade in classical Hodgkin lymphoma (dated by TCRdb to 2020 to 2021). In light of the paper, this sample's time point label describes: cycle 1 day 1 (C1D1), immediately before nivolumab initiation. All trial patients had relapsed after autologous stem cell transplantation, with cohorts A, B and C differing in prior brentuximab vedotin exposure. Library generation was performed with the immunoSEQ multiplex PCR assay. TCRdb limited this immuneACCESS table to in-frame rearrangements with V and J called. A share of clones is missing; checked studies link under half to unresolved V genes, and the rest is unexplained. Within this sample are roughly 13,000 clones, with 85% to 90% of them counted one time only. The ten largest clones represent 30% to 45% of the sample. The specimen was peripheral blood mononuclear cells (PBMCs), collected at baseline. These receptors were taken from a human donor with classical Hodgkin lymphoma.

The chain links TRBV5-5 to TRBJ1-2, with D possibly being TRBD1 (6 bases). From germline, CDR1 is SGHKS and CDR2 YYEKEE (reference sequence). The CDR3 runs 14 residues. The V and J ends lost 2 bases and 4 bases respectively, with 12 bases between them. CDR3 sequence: CASSFHGTIYGYTF. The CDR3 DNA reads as TGTGCCAGCAGCTTTCACGGGACAATCTATGGCTACACCTTC.

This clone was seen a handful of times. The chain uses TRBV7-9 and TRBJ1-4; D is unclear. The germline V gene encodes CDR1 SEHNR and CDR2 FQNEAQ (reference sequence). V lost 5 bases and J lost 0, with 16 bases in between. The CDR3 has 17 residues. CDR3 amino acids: CASSRFLDLTTNEKLFF. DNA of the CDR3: TGTGCCAGCAGCCGATTTCTGGACTTAACAACTAATGAAAAACTGTTTTTT.

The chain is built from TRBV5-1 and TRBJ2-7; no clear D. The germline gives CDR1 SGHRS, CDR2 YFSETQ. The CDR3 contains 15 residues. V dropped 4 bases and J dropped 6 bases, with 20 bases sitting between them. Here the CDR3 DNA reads TGCGCCAGCAGCCCCACGACACGATCTTCGGGCGAGCAGTACTTC. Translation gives CASSPTTRSSGEQYF. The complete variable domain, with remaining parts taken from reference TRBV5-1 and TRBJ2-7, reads KAGVTQTPRYLIKTRGQQVTLSCSPISGHRSVSWYQQTPGQGLQFLFEYFSETQRNKGNFPGRFSGRQFSNSRSEMNVSTLELGDSALYLCASSPTTRSSGEQYFGPGTRLTVT.

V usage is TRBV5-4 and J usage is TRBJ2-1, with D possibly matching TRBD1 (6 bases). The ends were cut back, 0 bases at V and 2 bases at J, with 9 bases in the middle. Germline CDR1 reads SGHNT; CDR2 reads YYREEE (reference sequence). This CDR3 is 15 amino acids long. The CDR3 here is CASSLVGTTYNEQFF. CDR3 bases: TGTGCCAGCAGCTTGGTCGGGACAACCTACAATGAGCAGTTCTTC.

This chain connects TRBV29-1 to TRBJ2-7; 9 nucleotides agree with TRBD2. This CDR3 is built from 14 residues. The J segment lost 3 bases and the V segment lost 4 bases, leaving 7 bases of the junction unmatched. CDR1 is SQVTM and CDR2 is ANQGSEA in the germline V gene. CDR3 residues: CSVVKSGGLYEQYF. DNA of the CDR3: TGCAGCGTTGTTAAGAGCGGGGGGCTCTACGAGCAGTACTTC.

CDR3 amino acids: CATSTEYGSNGYTF. CDR3 nucleotide sequence: TGTGCCACCAGCACCGAGTACGGGTCGAATGGCTACACCTTC. The rearrangement joins TRBV15 to TRBJ1-2, with D unclear. V gave up 4 bases and J gave up 6 bases, with 15 bases separating them. Germline values: CDR1 LNHNV, CDR2 YYDKDF (reference sequence). This CDR3 region has 14 residues.

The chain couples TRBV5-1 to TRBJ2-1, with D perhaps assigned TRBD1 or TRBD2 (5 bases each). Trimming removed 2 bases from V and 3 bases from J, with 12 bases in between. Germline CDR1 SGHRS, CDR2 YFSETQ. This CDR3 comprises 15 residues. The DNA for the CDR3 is TGCGCCAGCAGCTTCTGGGACCGGATCTACAATGAGCAGTTCTTC. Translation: CASSFWDRIYNEQFF.

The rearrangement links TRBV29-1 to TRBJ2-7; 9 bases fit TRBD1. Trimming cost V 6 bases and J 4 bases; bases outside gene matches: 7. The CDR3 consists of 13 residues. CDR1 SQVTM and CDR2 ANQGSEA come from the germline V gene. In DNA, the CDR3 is TGCAGCGTAGAGGGACAGGGTCGGTACGAGCAGTACTTC. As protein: CSVEGQGRYEQYF.